This entry describes one TCR beta chain. This sample is drawn from a study of blood T cell repertoires in COVID-19. Participants came from fewer than 25 US areas, aged roughly 18 to 89 years. Per the authors' pipeline: The assay estimated nucleated cells by amplifying reference gene primers. This table comes from immunoSEQ multiplex PCR, and its TCRdb copy is limited to in-frame clones, with some not included. That table gives V, J and clone size, and the DNA gave D and trimming. The data show nearly 200,000 clones, with 84% seen just once and 7.5% held by the top ten. This CDR3 spans 15 amino acids. The ends lost 6 bases at V and 4 bases at J; junction bases unmatched: 10. The germline V gene has CDR1 MDHEN and CDR2 SYDVKM.

This sequence was found in a man aged 35 to 55 who had recovered from COVID-19. This chain joins TRBV28 and TRBJ1-2; 8 bases map to TRBD1. Material: PBMCs or T cells enriched from blood (not recorded which). CDR3 coding DNA: TGTGCCAGCAGCCCAGTGGGGGACAGGTCCTATGGCTACACCTTC. Its protein product is CASSPVGDRSYGYTF.